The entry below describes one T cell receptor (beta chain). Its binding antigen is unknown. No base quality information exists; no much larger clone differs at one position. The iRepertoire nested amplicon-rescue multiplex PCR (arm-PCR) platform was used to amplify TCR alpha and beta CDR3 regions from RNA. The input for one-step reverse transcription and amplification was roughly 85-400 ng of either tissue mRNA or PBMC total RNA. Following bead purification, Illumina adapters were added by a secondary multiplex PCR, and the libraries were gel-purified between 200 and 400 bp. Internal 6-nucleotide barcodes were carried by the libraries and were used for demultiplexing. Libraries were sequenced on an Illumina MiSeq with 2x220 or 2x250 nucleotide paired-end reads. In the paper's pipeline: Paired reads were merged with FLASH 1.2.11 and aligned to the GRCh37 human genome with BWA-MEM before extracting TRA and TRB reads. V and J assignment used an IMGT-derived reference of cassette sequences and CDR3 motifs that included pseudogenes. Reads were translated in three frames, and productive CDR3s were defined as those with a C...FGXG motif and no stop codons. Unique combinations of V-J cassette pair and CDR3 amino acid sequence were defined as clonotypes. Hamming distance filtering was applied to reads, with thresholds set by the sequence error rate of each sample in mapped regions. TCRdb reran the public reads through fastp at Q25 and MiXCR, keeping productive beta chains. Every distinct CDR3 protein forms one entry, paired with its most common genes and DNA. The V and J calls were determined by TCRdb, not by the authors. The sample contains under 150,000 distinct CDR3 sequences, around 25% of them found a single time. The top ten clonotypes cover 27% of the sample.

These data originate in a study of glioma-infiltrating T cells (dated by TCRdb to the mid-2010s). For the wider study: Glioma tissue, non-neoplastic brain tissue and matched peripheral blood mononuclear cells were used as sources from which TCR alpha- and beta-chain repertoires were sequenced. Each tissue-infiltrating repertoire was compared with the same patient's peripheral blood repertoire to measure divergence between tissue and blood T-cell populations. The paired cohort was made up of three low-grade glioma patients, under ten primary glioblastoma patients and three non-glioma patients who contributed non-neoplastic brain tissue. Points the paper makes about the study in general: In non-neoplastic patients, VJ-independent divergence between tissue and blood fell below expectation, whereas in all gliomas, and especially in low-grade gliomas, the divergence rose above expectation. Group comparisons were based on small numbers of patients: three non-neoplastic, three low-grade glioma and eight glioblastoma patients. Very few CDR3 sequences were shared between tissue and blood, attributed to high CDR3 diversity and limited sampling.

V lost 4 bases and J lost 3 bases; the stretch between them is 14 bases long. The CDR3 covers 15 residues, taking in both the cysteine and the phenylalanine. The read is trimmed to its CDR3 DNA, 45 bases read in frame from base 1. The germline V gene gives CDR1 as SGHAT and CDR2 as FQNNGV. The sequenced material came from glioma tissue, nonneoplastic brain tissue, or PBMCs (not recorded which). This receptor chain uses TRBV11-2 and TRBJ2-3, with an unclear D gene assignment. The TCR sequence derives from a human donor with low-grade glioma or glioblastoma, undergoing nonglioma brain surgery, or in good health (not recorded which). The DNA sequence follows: TGTGCCAGCAGCTATAGTATCGAGGAAACAGATACGCAGTATTTT. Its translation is CASSYSIEETDTQYF.